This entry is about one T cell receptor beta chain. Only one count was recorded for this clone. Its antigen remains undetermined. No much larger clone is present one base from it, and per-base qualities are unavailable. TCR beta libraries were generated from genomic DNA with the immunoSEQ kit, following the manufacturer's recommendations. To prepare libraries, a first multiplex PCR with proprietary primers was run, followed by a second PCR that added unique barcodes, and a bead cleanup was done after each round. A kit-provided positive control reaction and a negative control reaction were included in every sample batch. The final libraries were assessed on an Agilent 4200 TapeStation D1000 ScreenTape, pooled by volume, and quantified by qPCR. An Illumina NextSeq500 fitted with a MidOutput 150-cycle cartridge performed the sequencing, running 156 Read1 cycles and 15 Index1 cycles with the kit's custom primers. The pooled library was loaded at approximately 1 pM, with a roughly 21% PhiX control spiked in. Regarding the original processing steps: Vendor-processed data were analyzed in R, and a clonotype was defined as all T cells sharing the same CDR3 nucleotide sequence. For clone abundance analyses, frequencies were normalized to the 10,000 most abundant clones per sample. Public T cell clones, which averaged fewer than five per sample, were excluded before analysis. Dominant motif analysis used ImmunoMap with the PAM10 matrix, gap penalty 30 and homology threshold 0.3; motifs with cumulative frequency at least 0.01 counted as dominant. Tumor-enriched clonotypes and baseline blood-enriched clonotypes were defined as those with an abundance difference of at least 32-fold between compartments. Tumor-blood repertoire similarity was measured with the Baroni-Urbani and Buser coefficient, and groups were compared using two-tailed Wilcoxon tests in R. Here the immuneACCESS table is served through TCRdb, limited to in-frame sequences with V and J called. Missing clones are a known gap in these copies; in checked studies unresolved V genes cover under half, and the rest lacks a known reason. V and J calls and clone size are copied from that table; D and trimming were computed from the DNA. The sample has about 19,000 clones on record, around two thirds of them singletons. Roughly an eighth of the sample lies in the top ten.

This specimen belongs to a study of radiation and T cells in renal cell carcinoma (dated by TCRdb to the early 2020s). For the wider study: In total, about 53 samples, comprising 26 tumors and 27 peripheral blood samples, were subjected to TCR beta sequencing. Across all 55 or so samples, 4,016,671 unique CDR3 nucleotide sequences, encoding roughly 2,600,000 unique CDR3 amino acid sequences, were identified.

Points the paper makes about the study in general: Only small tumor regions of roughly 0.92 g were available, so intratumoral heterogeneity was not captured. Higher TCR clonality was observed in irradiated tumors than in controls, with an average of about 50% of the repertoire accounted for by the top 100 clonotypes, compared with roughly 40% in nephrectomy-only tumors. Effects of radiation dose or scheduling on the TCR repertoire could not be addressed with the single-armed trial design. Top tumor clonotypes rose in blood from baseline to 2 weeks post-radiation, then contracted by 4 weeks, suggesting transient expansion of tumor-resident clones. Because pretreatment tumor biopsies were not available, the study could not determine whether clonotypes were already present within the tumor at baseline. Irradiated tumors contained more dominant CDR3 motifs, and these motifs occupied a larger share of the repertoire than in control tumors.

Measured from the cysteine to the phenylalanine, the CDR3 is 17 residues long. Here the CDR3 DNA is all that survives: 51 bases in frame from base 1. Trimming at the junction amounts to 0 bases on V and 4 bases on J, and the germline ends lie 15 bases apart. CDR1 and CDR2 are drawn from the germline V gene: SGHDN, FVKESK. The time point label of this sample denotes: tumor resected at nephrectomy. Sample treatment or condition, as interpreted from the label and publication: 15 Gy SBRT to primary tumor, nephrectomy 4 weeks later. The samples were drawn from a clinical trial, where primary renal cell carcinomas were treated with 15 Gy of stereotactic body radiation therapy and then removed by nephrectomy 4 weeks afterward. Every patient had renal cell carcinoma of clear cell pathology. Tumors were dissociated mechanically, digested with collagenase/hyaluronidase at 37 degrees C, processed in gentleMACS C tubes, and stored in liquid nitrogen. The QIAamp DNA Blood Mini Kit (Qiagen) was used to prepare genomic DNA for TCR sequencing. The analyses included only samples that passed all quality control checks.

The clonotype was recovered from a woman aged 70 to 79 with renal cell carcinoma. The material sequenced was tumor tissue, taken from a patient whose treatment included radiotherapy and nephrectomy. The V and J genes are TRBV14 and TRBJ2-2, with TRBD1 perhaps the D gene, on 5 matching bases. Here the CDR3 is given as CASSQDVPGSGTGELFF. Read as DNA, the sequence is TGTGCCAGCAGCCAAGATGTACCAGGGTCGGGCACCGGGGAGCTGTTTTTT.